What follows are 27 T cell receptor beta chains derived from one specimen sequenced in a study of sequential checkpoint blockade in melanoma. Treatment denoted: randomized to nivolumab then ipilimumab (arm A) or the reverse (arm B). Some clones are missing from TCRdb's copy, which holds only in-frame ones; the method was immunoSEQ multiplex PCR. Seen here are around 7,500 clones, 50% to 75% observed once, and the top ten hold about 8.1%. The material sequenced was CD8+ T cells sorted from blood (inferred from file names), taken from a patient given nivolumab and ipilimumab in sequence. The receptors originated from a human donor with melanoma.

The chain carries TRBV23-1 and TRBJ2-7; D may be TRBD1 (6 bases). TRBV23-1 is an ORF; its function is uncertain. The CDR3 runs 15 residues. V was trimmed by 8 bases and J by 0 bases, leaving 17 bases between them. In DNA form, the CDR3 reads TGCGCCAGCGGTCCGGGACAAGGGAGCTCCTACGAGCAGTACTTC. Encoded protein: CASGPGQGSSYEQYF.

This clone appeared a few times. The chain carries TRBV19 and TRBJ2-1; the match to TRBD1 covers 8 bases. The CDR3 loop spans 13 amino acids. The J segment lost 8 bases and the V segment lost 6 bases, leaving 6 bases of the junction unmatched. The germline CDR1 and CDR2 sequences are LNHDA and SQIVND (reference sequence). In nucleotides, the CDR3 is TGTGCCAGTAGCAGGACAGGGTGGGATGAGCAGTTCTTC. Translated: CASSRTGWDEQFF.

V usage is TRBV2 and J usage is TRBJ1-2, with 7 bases fitting TRBD1. Trimming took 2 bases from V and 9 from J; bases not matched to a gene: 12. Germline V gene data show CDR1 as SNHLY and CDR2 as FYNNEI. The CDR3 has 15 residues. The CDR3 sequence: CASSEYRTGEKSYTF. The DNA for the CDR3 is TGTGCCAGCAGTGAATATCGAACAGGGGAGAAGAGCTACACCTTC. Combining the CDR3 with reference TRBV2 and TRBJ1-2 gives the whole variable domain EPEVTQTPSHQVTQMGQEVILRCVPISNHLYFYWYRQILGQKVEFLVSFYNNEISEKSEIFDDQFSVERPDGSNFTLKIRSTKLEDSAMYFCASSEYRTGEKSYTFGSGTRLTVV.

This clone was seen just once. The genes are TRBV2 and TRBJ1-4; 8 nucleotides align to TRBD1. The length of the CDR3 is 16 residues. Germline loops: CDR1 SNHLY, CDR2 FYNNEI. Trimming at V came to 7 bases and at J to 3 bases, leaving 10 bases not matched to a gene. The CDR3 bases are TGTGCCAGCACTGGGCAGGGGGCCGCGGCTAATGAAAAACTGTTTTTT. This codes for CASTGQGAAANEKLFF.

This rearrangement joins TRBV7-2 to TRBJ2-7; D gene unclear. CDR1 SGHTA and CDR2 FQGNSA come from the germline V gene. The CDR3 extends over 14 amino acids. The germline V and J ends were trimmed by 1 base and 2 bases, with 9 bases remaining between them. The CDR3 is CASSLVQWPYEQYF. CDR3 DNA: TGTGCCAGCAGCTTAGTACAGTGGCCCTACGAGCAGTACTTC.

The V and J genes are TRBV4-2 and TRBJ1-5; no clear D. The V end lost 1 base, the J end lost 2 bases, and 6 bases lay between the germline ends. The CDR3 consists of 14 residues. Germline values: CDR1 LGHNA, CDR2 YNFKEQ. As DNA, the CDR3 is TGTGCCAGCAGCCAAGGGCCAGGCAATCAGCCCCAGCATTTT. Translated, it gives CASSQGPGNQPQHF.

The chain couples TRBV15 to TRBJ2-7, with TRBD1 matching over 11 bases. CDR3 size: 15 residues. The germline CDR1 and CDR2 sequences are LNHNV and YYDKDF (reference sequence). V lost 6 bases, J lost 4 bases, and 8 bases stayed unmatched. The CDR3, as DNA: TGTGCCACCAGTGAGCTCGGACAGGGGGCTTACGAGCAGTACTTC. This sequence encodes CATSELGQGAYEQYF. The whole variable domain, filled in from reference TRBV15 and TRBJ2-7, reads DAMVIQNPRYQVTQFGKPVTLSCSQTLNHNVMYWYQQKSSQAPKLLFHYYDKDFNNEADTPDNFQSRRPNTSFCFLDIRSPGLGDTAMYLCATSELGQGAYEQYFGPGTRLTVT.

V and J are TRBV21-1 and TRBJ2-3; the D call TRBD1 from the table was never checked on the DNA. TRBV21-1 is designated a pseudogene. The CDR3 extends over 14 amino acids. The CDR3 DNA follows: TGTGCCAGCAGCGCTACAGTCATGCAAGATACGCAGTATTTT. This encodes CASSATVMQDTQYF.

Points on this clone: In the same sample, other DNA sequences code for this CDR3. J is TRBJ1-1 and V is TRBV4-1; the D gene is possibly TRBD1 (5 bases). Germline CDR1 is MGHRA and CDR2 is YSYEKL. Deletions cut 6 bases from V and 4 bases from J, with 12 bases between. The CDR3 runs to 13 residues. The CDR3 coding sequence is TGCGCCAGCAGTCAGGGTCAGGGCACTGAAGCTTTCTTT. It specifies CASSQGQGTEAFF.

Details on this clone: One junction end does not reproduce the germline sequence, and a read error may be involved. The V call is TRBV7-7, the J call TRBJ2-7; 8 bases agree with TRBD2. This CDR3 spans 15 amino acids. The germline CDR1 and CDR2 sequences are SSHAT and FNYEAQ (reference sequence). The CDR3 DNA reads TGTGCTAGCAGCTTACCGGGGGGGACGGACTACGAGCAGTACTTC. Protein product: CASSLPGGTDYEQYF.

This clone was counted only a few times. The rearrangement joins TRBV27 to TRBJ2-7; TRBD2 agrees at 14 bases. The V and J ends lost 7 bases and 0 bases, in that order; junction bases with no gene match: 5. Germline CDR1 MNHEY, CDR2 SMNVEV (reference sequence). The CDR3 has 16 residues. The CDR3 bases are TGTGCCAGCATGGGACTAGCGGGAGTATCCTCCTACGAGCAGTACTTC. Translated: CASMGLAGVSSYEQYF.

This chain links TRBV27 with TRBJ1-2; 9 bases are a match to TRBD1. This CDR3 is built from 16 residues. Germline lookup yields CDR1 MNHEY and CDR2 SMNVEV (reference sequence). Losses at the gene ends were 3 bases for V and 4 bases for J; bases not matched to a gene: 9. CDR3 nucleotide sequence: TGTGCCAGCAGTTTGGGGTATGGACAGGGGATCTATGGCTACACCTTC. Translation gives CASSLGYGQGIYGYTF.

This chain connects TRBV2 to TRBJ1-5; 8 bases map to TRBD1. Germline CDR1 is SNHLY and CDR2 is FYNNEI. The ends lost 7 bases at V and 2 bases at J; junction bases unmatched: 13. CDR3 length equals 17 residues. The CDR3 bases are TGTGCCAGCACCCTTTCCCAGGGGGCTAACGGCAATCAGCCCCAGCATTTT. This sequence encodes CASTLSQGANGNQPQHF.

The chain couples TRBV4-2 to TRBJ2-5; D ambiguous. The J call may be faulty, since TRBJ2-7 better matches the DNA end. Germline lookup yields CDR1 LGHNA and CDR2 YNFKEQ. The CDR3 runs 16 residues. This CDR3 is CASSQGLGGSSYEQYF. The DNA for the CDR3 is TGTGCCAGCAGCCAAGGGTTAGGCGGCTCCTCCTACGAGCAGTACTTC.

The chain is built from TRBV2 and TRBJ1-4; D is unresolved. CDR3 length equals 14 residues. Trimming removed 1 base from V and 8 bases from J, with 11 bases in between. Looked up from germline, CDR1 is SNHLY and CDR2 is FYNNEI. This chain's CDR3 is CASSEGGVQEKLFF. The DNA of the CDR3 is TGTGCCAGCAGTGAAGGCGGGGTGCAGGAAAAACTGTTTTTT.

This clone appeared a single time. This sequence joins TRBV9 and TRBJ1-4, with 11 bases aligning to TRBD1. Trimming removed 4 bases from V and 7 bases from J; junction bases left unmatched: 6. The CDR3 covers 15 residues. Per the germline V gene, CDR1 is SGDLS and CDR2 is YYNGEE. CDR3 residues: CASSPGGQGVEKLFF. CDR3 in DNA: TGTGCCAGCAGCCCGGGGGGACAGGGGGTTGAAAAACTGTTTTTT.

V gene TRBV7-8 combines with J gene TRBJ2-7, with TRBD1 identical over 8 bases. This CDR3 contains 14 residues. Germline CDR1 SGHVS, CDR2 FQNEAQ. J was trimmed by 2 bases and V by 5 bases; bases with no gene match: 5. Written as DNA, the CDR3 is TGTGCCAGCAGCCCCCGGGACAGGACCTACGAGCAGTACTTC. It translates to CASSPRDRTYEQYF.

CDR3 sequence: CASSQDPGLSEQFF. In nucleotides, the CDR3 is TGCGCCAGCAGCCAAGATCCCGGACTCTCTGAGCAGTTCTTC. This rearrangement joins TRBV4-1 to TRBJ2-1; D is perhaps TRBD2 (5 bases). In germline, CDR1 is MGHRA, CDR2 YSYEKL. V shed 0 bases and J shed 9 bases, with 12 bases lying between them. This CDR3 contains 14 residues.

In this sample, this clone turned up a few times. The CDR3 DNA reads as TGCGCCAGCAGCCAAGATCGTGTACAGGGGGATGGCTACACCTTC. Translated: CASSQDRVQGDGYTF. This rearrangement joins TRBV4-3 to TRBJ1-2, with 8 bases aligning to TRBD1. V dropped 0 bases and J dropped 6; count of bases not matched to a gene: 6. The CDR3 totals 15 residues. Germline V gene data show CDR1 as LGHNA and CDR2 as YSLEER.

The sample holds a few counts of this clone. Other DNA sequences in this sample translate to the same CDR3. The chain links TRBV7-9 to TRBJ2-7; D not certain. V was cut by 1 base and J by 2 bases, with 6 bases left in between. The CDR3 has 13 residues. CDR1 and CDR2 from the germline V gene are SEHNR and FQNEAQ (reference sequence). As DNA, the CDR3 is TGTGCCAGCAGCTTAGGAGGCACCTACGAGCAGTACTTC. This translates into CASSLGGTYEQYF.

This clone has only a few counts. A junction end diverges from the germline sequence, so it may reflect a read error. The chain combines TRBV6-1 with TRBJ2-7; D is ambiguous. The germline V gene encodes CDR1 MNHNS and CDR2 SASEGT. The CDR3 consists of 12 residues. The CDR3 nucleotides read TGTGCCATCAGTGAGTGGCGGCTCGAGCAGTACTTC. Its protein product is CAISEWRLEQYF.

As concerns this clone: Since a far larger clone is one base different, this is likely a read error. This chain connects TRBV7-9 to TRBJ2-7; D is ambiguous. The CDR3 consists of 14 residues. Germline CDR1 reads SEHNR; CDR2 reads FQNEAQ (reference sequence). The CDR3 nucleotides read TGTGCCAGCAGCTTAGGGGCATACTCCTACGAGCAGTGCTTC. Residues: CASSLGAYSYEQCF.

This chain joins TRBV27 and TRBJ1-1; D is unclear. Trimming stripped 5 bases from V and 1 base from J, with 17 bases between. The CDR3 loop spans 16 amino acids. Germline CDR1 reads MNHEY; CDR2 reads SMNVEV (reference sequence). CDR3 residues: CASSPYLISWNTEAFF. In DNA, the CDR3 is TGTGCCAGCAGTCCCTATCTGATTAGCTGGAACACTGAAGCTTTCTTT.

There are a few counts of this clone. The chain links TRBV28 to TRBJ2-7; 8 bases map to TRBD1. The CDR3 length is 12 residues. V lost 4 bases to trimming and J lost 6 bases; unmatched junction nucleotides: 2. Germline CDR1 MDHEN, CDR2 SYDVKM. The CDR3 nucleotides are TGTGCCAGCAGTTACGACAGGGGCGAGCAGTACTTC. As protein: CASSYDRGEQYF. Variable domain in full (rest from reference TRBV28 and TRBJ2-7): DVKVTQSSRYLVKRTGEKVFLECVQDMDHENMFWYRQDPGLGLRLIYFSYDVKMKEKGDIPEGYSVSREKKERFSLILESASTNQTSMYLCASSYDRGEQYFGPGTRLTVT.

CDR3 protein: CATSGLASYEQYF. CDR3 sequence (DNA): TGTGCCACCAGCGGACTAGCGTCCTACGAGCAGTACTTC. The V and J genes are TRBV15 and TRBJ2-7; 9 bases map to TRBD2. The trim removed 5 bases at V and 1 base at J, leaving 0 bases unmatched. Germline assignment: CDR1 LNHNV and CDR2 YYDKDF (reference sequence). The CDR3 extends over 13 amino acids.

The rearrangement uses TRBV6-4 and TRBJ2-1, with D perhaps matching TRBD1 (6 bases). Trimming removed 3 bases at V and 6 bases at J, with 15 bases between. CDR1 is MRHNA and CDR2 is SNTAGT in the germline V gene. There are 15 residues in the CDR3. The CDR3 here is CASSEVQGSGNEQFF. CDR3 sequence (DNA): TGTGCCAGCAGTGAAGTCCAGGGGAGTGGCAATGAGCAGTTCTTC.

Written as DNA, the CDR3 is TGTGCCAGCAGCGTCACAGGGGGCGGCAATCAGCCCCAGCATTTT. Translated: CASSVTGGGNQPQHF. The J gene is TRBJ1-5, the V gene TRBV7-6, with 9 positions matching TRBD1. After removal of 5 bases from V and 2 bases from J, the junction contained 4 bases not matched to a gene. From germline, CDR1 is SGHVS and CDR2 FNYEAQ. The CDR3 covers 15 residues.